Described below is a single T cell receptor beta chain sequence and its context. The data were taken from a study of blood T cell repertoires in COVID-19. Study overall: Samples came from the United States, Italy and Spain, spanning acute and convalescent COVID-19. The analysed material was cDNA or gDNA that came from T cells, B-cell-depleted T cells, or PBMCs.

V was shortened by 5 bases and J by 9 bases, with 11 bases between the two germline ends. The CDR3 is 12 amino acids. Per germline, CDR1 SGHTA and CDR2 FQGNSA. It was during active infection that Seattle patients were enrolled and then longitudinally followed. In the authors' workflow: Researchers report that nucleated cell counts were estimated from reference gene primer amplification. The table came from immunoSEQ multiplex PCR; TCRdb's copy has only in-frame clones and leaves some out. V, J and clone size are those of that table, while D and trimming were read from the DNA. The table records a few hundred thousand clones, 80% to 85% of them present only once.

This clonotype was sampled from a person in their 70s with COVID-19, enrolled during active disease. The material sequenced was peripheral blood. The V call is TRBV7-2, the J call TRBJ1-3; tentatively, D is TRBD1 (5 bases). DNA of the CDR3: TGTGCCAGCAGCCAAGCTCAGGGCACCATATATTTT. It specifies CASSQAQGTIYF.